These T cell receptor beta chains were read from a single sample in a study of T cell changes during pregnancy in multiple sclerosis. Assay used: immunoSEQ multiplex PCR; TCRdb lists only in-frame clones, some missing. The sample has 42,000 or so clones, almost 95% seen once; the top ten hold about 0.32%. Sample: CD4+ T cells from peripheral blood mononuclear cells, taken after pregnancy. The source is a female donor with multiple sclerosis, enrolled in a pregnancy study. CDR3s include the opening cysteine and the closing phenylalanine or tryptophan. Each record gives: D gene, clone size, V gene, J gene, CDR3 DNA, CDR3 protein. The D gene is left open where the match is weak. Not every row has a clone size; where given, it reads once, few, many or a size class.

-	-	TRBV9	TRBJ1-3	TGTGCCAGCAGCCAAACTGTGCCAGGCCCAGGGTCAGGAAACACCATATATTTT	CASSQTVPGPGSGNTIYF
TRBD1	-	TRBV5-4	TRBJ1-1	TGTGCCAGCACCTTGGACAGGTTTAACACTGAAGCTTTCTTT	CASTLDRFNTEAFF
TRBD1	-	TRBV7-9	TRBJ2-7	TGTGCCAGCAGTGGGGGACAGGGGGGCTACGAGCAGTACTTC	CASSGGQGGYEQYF
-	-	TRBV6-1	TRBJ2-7	TGTGCCAGCAGTGATAGTGTGAGAGGAAGCTCCTACGAGCAGTACTTC	CASSDSVRGSSYEQYF
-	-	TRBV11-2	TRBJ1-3	TGTGCCAGCAGCTTAGGGCCTCATGGAAACACCATATATTTT	CASSLGPHGNTIYF
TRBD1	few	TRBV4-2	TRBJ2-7	TGTGCCAGCAGACGGGACAGCTCCTACGAGCAGTACTTC	CASRRDSSYEQYF
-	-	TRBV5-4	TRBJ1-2	TGTGCCAGCAGCTCGATACAGGGTAACTATGGCTACACCTTC	CASSSIQGNYGYTF
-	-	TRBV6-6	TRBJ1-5	TGTGCCAGCAGTTACTCCACGCGCTATAACAATCAGCCCCAGCATTTT	CASSYSTRYNNQPQHF
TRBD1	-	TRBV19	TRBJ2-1	TGTGCCACCCAAGGGACAGCCTACAATGAGCAGTTCTTC	CATQGTAYNEQFF
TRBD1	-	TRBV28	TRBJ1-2	TGTGCCAGCCGCGGACAGGGCTATGGCTACACCTTC	CASRGQGYGYTF
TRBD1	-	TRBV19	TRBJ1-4	TGTGCCAGTACCTCACCGACAGGGATGGGTAATGAAAAACTGTTTTTT	CASTSPTGMGNEKLFF
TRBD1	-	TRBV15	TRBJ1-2	TGTGCCACCAAGCCGGGACAGTTGCCGCAGGGCTACACCTTC	CATKPGQLPQGYTF
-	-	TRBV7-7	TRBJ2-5	TGTGCTAGCAGCTTGGCGTCAGGGTACCAAGAGACCCAGTACTTC	CASSLASGYQETQYF
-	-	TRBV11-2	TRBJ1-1	TGTGCCAGCAGCTTAGGGGGGGGCGGCACTGAAGCTTTCTTT	CASSLGGGGTEAFF
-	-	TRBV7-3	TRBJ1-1	TGTGCCAGCAGCTTAACGTTAAACAGGAACACTGAAGCTTTCTTT	CASSLTLNRNTEAFF
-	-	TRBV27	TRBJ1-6	TGTGCCAGCAACGACAGGACCTATAATTCACCCCTCCACTTT	CASNDRTYNSPLHF
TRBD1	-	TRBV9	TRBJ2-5	TGTGCCAGCAGCGCCGGGACAGTGTACCAAGAGACCCAGTACTTC	CASSAGTVYQETQYF
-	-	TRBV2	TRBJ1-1	TGTGCCAGCAGTGAACAGAACACTGAAGCTTTCTTT	CASSEQNTEAFF
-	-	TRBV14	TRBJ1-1	TGTGCCAGCAGCCTCAGGGCAACTCGGCCAAATGAAGCTTTCTTT	CASSLRATRPNEAFF
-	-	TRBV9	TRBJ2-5	TGTGCCAGCAGCTTCAGAGGTAACCAAGAGACCCAGTACTTC	CASSFRGNQETQYF
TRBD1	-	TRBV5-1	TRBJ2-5	TGCGCCAGCAGCCCGACAGGGCCCGAAGAGACCCAGTACTTC	CASSPTGPEETQYF
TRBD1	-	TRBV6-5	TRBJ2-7	TGTGCCAGCAATACCCGACAGGGGATCTCCTACGAGCAGTACTTC	CASNTRQGISYEQYF
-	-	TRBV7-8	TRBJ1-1	TGTGCCAGCAGCGCCCCCGCGGGTGAAGCTTTCTTT	CASSAPAGEAFF
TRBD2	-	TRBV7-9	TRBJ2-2	TGTGCCAGCCTAAAAGGACTAGCGGGGGTCGGGACCGGGGAGCTGTTTTTT	CASLKGLAGVGTGELFF
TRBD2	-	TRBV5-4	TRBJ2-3	TGTGCCAGCAGCTTGGCGGGGGGGAAGAAAGATACGCAGTATTTT	CASSLAGGKKDTQYF
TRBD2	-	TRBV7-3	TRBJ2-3	TGTGCCAGCAGCCGGGGGGAGCGGGGGAGGTGGTATTTT	CASSRGERGRWYF
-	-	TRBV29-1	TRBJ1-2	TGCAGCGTTGAAGGTCAAAACTATGGCTACACCTTC	CSVEGQNYGYTF
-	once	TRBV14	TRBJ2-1	TGTGCCAGCAGCCAAGATCTGGGCCCCACACACAATGAGCAGTTCTTC	CASSQDLGPTHNEQFF
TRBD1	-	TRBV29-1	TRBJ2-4	TGCAGCGTAAAACCGGGACAGGGTACAAACATTCAGTACTTC	CSVKPGQGTNIQYF
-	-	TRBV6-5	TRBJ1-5	TGTGCCAGCACCGAGGGGGGGAATCAGCCCCAGCATTTT	CASTEGGNQPQHF
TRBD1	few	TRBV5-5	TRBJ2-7	TGTGCCAGCAGTCGGGACAGGGGGCCCTACGAGCAGTACTTC	CASSRDRGPYEQYF
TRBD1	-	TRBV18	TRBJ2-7	TGTGCCAGCTCAGGAGACGGACAGGCCGAGCAGTACTTC	CASSGDGQAEQYF
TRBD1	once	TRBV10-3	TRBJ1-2	TGTGCCATCACGCGACAGGGGTCCAACTATGGCTACACCTTC	CAITRQGSNYGYTF
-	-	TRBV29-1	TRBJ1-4	TGCAGCGTTGCTGCAACTAATGAAAAACTGTTTTTT	CSVAATNEKLFF
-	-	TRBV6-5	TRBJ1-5	TGTGCCAGCAGCCCTAATAGCAATCAGCCCCAGCATTTT	CASSPNSNQPQHF
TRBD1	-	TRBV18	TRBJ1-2	TGTGCCAGCTCACCAATCGCTTTACCCGGGACAGGGCATGGCTACACCTTC	CASSPIALPGTGHGYTF
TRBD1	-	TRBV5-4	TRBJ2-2	TGTGCCAGCAGCTTCTGGGACAGGGGCACCGGGGAGCTGTTTTTT	CASSFWDRGTGELFF
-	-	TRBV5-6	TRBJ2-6	TGTGCCAGCTCTCTGGTGTCCAGGGGTCGGTCTGGGGCCAACGTCCTGACTTTC	CASSLVSRGRSGANVLTF
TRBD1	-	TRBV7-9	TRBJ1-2	TGTGCCAGCAGCTTGACAGGGGGTAACTATGGCTACACCTTC	CASSLTGGNYGYTF
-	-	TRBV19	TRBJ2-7	TGTGCCAGTAGTATACCGGGAACCTACGAGCAGTACTTC	CASSIPGTYEQYF
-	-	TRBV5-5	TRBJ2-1	TGTGCCAGCAGCTCACCCCCGGGTTACGATGAGCAGTTCTTC	CASSSPPGYDEQFF
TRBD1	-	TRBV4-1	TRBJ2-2	TGCGCCAGCAGCCAAGAAACCGGGACAGCGAACACCGGGGAGCTGTTTTTT	CASSQETGTANTGELFF
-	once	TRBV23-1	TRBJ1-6	TGCGCCAGCAGTCAACTACCCCTGTGGAGGGCGCGGGGTTCACCCCTCCACTTT	CASSQLPLWRARGSPLHF
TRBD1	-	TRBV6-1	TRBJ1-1	TGTGCCAGCAGGGATCGGGACAGTCGCTCAGAAGCTTTCTTT	CASRDRDSRSEAFF
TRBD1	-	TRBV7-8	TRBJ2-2	TGTGCCAGCAGCCAGTACAGGGGTGGCACCGGGGAGCTGTTTTTT	CASSQYRGGTGELFF
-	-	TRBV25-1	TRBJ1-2	TGTGCCAGCAGTCAGACTAACTATGGCTACACCTTC	CASSQTNYGYTF
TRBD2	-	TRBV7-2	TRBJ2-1	TGTGCCAGCAGCTCCGGGACTAGCGGGGGTAATGAGCAGTTCTTC	CASSSGTSGGNEQFF